This T cell receptor (beta chain) originates from a study of blood T cell repertoires in COVID-19. As for the study in general: PBMCs, B-cell-depleted T cells, or T cells provided the cDNA or gDNA that made up the material.

In the study's own analysis: Reference gene primer amplification in the assay estimated nucleated cell counts. Libraries were prepared by immunoSEQ multiplex PCR; TCRdb keeps only in-frame clonotypes and omits some of them. V and J calls and clone size are as listed in that table; D and trimming were resolved from the DNA. The sample records approximately 530,000 clones, 85% to 90% being singletons. The germline V gene has CDR1 LNHDA and CDR2 SQIVND (reference sequence). CDR3 size: 14 residues. The ends lost 3 bases at V and 7 bases at J; junction bases unmatched: 6. Seattle's cohort entered during active infection and was followed longitudinally.

Sequenced: peripheral blood. The TCR originated in a woman aged 50 to 65 with COVID-19, enrolled during active disease. This rearrangement joins TRBV19 to TRBJ1-2; 9 bases align to TRBD1. CDR3 sequence reads: CASSIWTGAGGYTF. The DNA of the CDR3 is TGTGCCAGTAGTATTTGGACAGGGGCAGGTGGCTACACCTTC.